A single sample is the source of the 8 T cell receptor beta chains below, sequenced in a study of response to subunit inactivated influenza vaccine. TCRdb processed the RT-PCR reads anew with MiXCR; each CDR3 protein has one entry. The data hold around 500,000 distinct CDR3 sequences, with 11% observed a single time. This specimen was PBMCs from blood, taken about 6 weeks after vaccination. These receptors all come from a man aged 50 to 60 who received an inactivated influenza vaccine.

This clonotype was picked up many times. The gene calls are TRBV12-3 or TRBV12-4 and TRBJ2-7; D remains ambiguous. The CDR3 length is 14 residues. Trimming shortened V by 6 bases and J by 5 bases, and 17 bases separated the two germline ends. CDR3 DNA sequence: TGTGCCAGCAGCCGCCCCTATCAAGAGGACGAGCAGTACTTC. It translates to CASSRPYQEDEQYF.

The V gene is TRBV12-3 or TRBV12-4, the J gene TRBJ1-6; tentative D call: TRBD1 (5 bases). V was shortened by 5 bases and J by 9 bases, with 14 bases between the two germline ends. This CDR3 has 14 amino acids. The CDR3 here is CASSRDPAGSPLHF. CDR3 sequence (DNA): TGTGCCAGCAGTCGGGACCCAGCGGGTTCACCCCTCCACTTT.

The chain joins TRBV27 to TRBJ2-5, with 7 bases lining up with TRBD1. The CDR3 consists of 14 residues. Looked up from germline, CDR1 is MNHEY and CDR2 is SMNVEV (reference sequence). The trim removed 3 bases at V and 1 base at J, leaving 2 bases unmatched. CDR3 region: CASSFGQAQETQYF. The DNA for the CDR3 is TGTGCCAGCAGTTTCGGACAGGCCCAAGAGACCCAGTACTTC.

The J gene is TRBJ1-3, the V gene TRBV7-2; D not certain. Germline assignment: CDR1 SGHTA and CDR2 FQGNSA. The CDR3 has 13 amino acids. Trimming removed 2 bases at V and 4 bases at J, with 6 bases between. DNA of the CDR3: TGTGCCAGCAGCTTAAAAAGGGGAAACACCATATATTTT. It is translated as CASSLKRGNTIYF.

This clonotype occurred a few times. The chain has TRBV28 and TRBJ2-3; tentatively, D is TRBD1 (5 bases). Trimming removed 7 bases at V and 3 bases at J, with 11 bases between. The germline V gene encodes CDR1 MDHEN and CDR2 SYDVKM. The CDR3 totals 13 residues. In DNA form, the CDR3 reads TGTGCCAGCACTAGACAGCATACAGATACGCAGTATTTT. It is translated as CASTRQHTDTQYF.

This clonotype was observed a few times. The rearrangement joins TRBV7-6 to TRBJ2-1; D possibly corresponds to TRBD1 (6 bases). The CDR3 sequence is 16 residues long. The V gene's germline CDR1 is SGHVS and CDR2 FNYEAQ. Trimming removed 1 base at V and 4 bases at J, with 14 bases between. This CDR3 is CASSLEPTGPYNEQFF. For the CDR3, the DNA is TGTGCCAGCAGCTTAGAACCGACAGGCCCTTACAATGAGCAGTTCTTC.

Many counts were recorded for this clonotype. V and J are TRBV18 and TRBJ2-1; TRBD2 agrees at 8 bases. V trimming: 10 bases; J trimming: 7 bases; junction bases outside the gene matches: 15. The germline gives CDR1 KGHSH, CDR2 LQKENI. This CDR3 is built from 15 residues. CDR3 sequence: CATSTLRASGNEQFF. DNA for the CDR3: TGTGCCACCAGTACCCTTAGGGCTAGCGGGAATGAGCAGTTCTTC.

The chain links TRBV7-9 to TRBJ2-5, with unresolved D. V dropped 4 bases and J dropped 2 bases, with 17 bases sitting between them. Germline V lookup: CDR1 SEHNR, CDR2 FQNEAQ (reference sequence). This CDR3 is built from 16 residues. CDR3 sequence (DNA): TGTGCCAGCAGCTCGACCCCTATTTTTACTCAAGAGACCCAGTACTTC. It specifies CASSSTPIFTQETQYF.